What follows is one T cell receptor beta chain and its context. This sample is part of a study of blood T cell repertoires in COVID-19. Whole-study context: Samples taken during acute and convalescent COVID-19 were collected in the United States, Italy and Spain. PBMCs, B-cell-depleted T cells, or T cells were the source of the cDNA or gDNA that made up the material.

The CDR3 is 14 residues long. Germline V gene lookup returns CDR1 KGHSH and CDR2 LQKENI. V dropped 5 bases and J dropped 5 bases, with 13 bases sitting between them. Source study methods: Amplification with reference gene primers provided the estimates of nucleated cell counts. Clones were sequenced by immunoSEQ multiplex PCR, and TCRdb holds only the in-frame ones, with some missing. That table is the source of V, J and clone size, and D and trimming were worked out from the DNA. This sample has around 150,000 clones; approximately 80% occur once, and the top ten carry about 5%. Sequencing was carried out using peripheral blood. The sequence came from a woman in her 50s with acute or convalescent COVID-19. V gene TRBV18 combines with J gene TRBJ1-5, with unresolved D. CDR3 region: CASSSEALDQPQHF. For the CDR3, the DNA is TGTGCCAGCTCATCGGAGGCTTTGGATCAGCCCCAGCATTTT.